The clone carrying this TCR beta chain showed up just a few times. Its specificity is not known. The data are from a study of cytomegalovirus exposure and HLA in healthy donors. Study-level points and caveats: The productive fraction for most TCR beta V segments was about 87% or about 30% in an earlier analysis.

V trimming: 6 bases; J trimming: 12 bases; junction bases outside the gene matches: 16. The CDR3 spans 14 residues. Germline loops: CDR1 LNHDA, CDR2 SQIVND (reference sequence). PCR primers comprised 60 Vbeta and 13 Jbeta primers. Using immunoSEQ multiplex PCR, the repertoire was profiled, and TCRdb retains in-frame clones only, with some absent. The sample consists of 120,000 to 150,000 clones, 76% of them appearing once. This TCR came from a woman in her thirties or forties in good health and CMV-seronegative. The J gene is TRBJ2-7, the V gene TRBV19, with 8 bases aligning to TRBD1. Input material: PBMCs. The CDR3 DNA is TGTGCCAGTAGCCCCGGACAGGGTGGTCCCCCGGCGTACTTC. Translating it yields CASSPGQGGPPAYF. The variable domain in full, completed from reference TRBV19 and TRBJ2-7, reads DGGITQSPKYLFRKEGQNVTLSCEQNLNHDAMYWYRQDPGQGLRLIYYSQIVNDFQKGDIAEGYSVSREKKESFPLTVTSAQKNPTAFYLCASSPGQGGPPAYFGPGTRLTVT.